The next 15 T cell receptor beta chains were all read from a single sample in a study of ipilimumab plus nivolumab after autologous stem cell transplantation. Generated by immunoSEQ multiplex PCR, the TCRdb table keeps only in-frame clones and is missing some. Among approximately 20,000 clones listed, over 65% were seen once. This specimen was PBMCs, taken in a trial of ipilimumab plus nivolumab as post-transplant consolidation. The receptors derive from a male donor with diffuse large B-cell lymphoma.

This chain uses TRBV2 with TRBJ1-1; unclear D gene. Germline V gene sequence: CDR1 SNHLY, CDR2 FYNNEI. The V gene lost 2 bases and the J gene lost 11 bases, with 12 bases spanning the gap. The CDR3 runs to 12 residues. The CDR3: CASSEISGKAFF. CDR3 coding DNA: TGTGCCAGCAGTGAAATTTCTGGAAAGGCTTTCTTT.

The chain links TRBV19 to TRBJ1-2; 7 bases are shared with TRBD1. The germline V gene has CDR1 LNHDA and CDR2 SQIVND (reference sequence). CDR3 length equals 15 residues. Trimming at V came to 5 bases and at J to 5 bases, leaving 11 bases not matched to a gene. CDR3 sequence: CASSLRTGREYGYTF. The CDR3 bases are TGTGCCAGTAGTCTCCGGACAGGCCGGGAGTATGGCTACACCTTC.

The chain is built from TRBV6-1 and TRBJ2-5; 8 bases map to TRBD1. The germline gives CDR1 MNHNS, CDR2 SASEGT. CDR3 length: 15 amino acids. The V segment lost 4 bases and the J segment 5 bases; nucleotides outside the gene matches: 9. The CDR3 nucleotides are TGTGCCAGCAGTGTCCAGGGGGCCAGGGGGGAGACCCAGTACTTC. Its translation is CASSVQGARGETQYF.

The rearrangement joins TRBV16 to TRBJ1-2; 7 bases fit TRBD1. The J segment lost 6 bases and the V segment lost 2 bases, leaving 6 bases of the junction unmatched. The CDR3 spans 14 residues. CDR1 and CDR2 (germline): KGHSY, FQNENV. CDR3 sequence: CASSQLTGSNGYTF. As DNA, the CDR3 is TGTGCCAGCAGCCAACTGACAGGGAGCAATGGCTACACCTTC. Looking up the rest from reference TRBV16 and TRBJ1-2 gives the full variable domain: GEEVAQTPKHLVRGEGQKAKLYCAPIKGHSYVFWYQQVLKNEFKFLISFQNENVFDETGMPKERFSAKCLPNSPCSLEIQATKLEDSAVYFCASSQLTGSNGYTFGSGTRLTVV.

V usage is TRBV11-2 and J usage is TRBJ2-7; no definite D call. The germline V and J ends were trimmed by 1 base and 2 bases, with 6 bases remaining between them. In germline, CDR1 is SGHAT, CDR2 FQNNGV. The CDR3 has 13 residues. CDR3 in DNA: TGTGCCAGCAGCTTAGCCCAAACCTACGAGCAGTACTTC. This codes for CASSLAQTYEQYF.

The CDR3 spells CASSLSASWPQHF. DNA of the CDR3: TGTGCCAGCAGCTTATCGGCCTCATGGCCCCAGCATTTT. J is TRBJ1-5 and V is TRBV7-6; D gene ambiguous. Germline CDR1 reads SGHVS; CDR2 reads FNYEAQ. The germline V and J ends were trimmed by 2 bases and 9 bases, with 11 bases remaining between them. This CDR3 is 13 amino acids long.

The J gene is TRBJ1-5, the V gene TRBV15; a possible D gene is TRBD1 (5 bases). The CDR3 extends over 15 amino acids. Trimming shortened V by 7 bases and J by 5 bases, and 18 bases separated the two germline ends. The germline V gene has CDR1 LNHNV and CDR2 YYDKDF (reference sequence). CDR3 coding DNA: TGTGCCACCACCTCAGAGGCTAGGGGAGATCAGCCCCAGCATTTT. It translates to CATTSEARGDQPQHF.

This rearrangement joins TRBV7-9 to TRBJ1-1; D is ambiguous. This CDR3 is 12 amino acids long. Trimming took off 1 base at V and 5 bases at J, with 5 bases between the two ends. CDR1 and CDR2 (germline): SEHNR, FQNEAQ (reference sequence). This CDR3 is CASSLGKTEAFF. DNA of the CDR3: TGTGCCAGCAGCTTAGGGAAGACTGAAGCTTTCTTT.

The chain couples TRBV7-8 to TRBJ2-3, with 11 bases lining up with TRBD2. V trimming: 5 bases; J trimming: 5 bases; junction bases outside the gene matches: 12. The CDR3 totals 17 residues. CDR1 is SGHVS and CDR2 is FQNEAQ in the germline V gene. CDR3 coding DNA: TGTGCCAGCAGCCATCCTCGTAGCGGGGGGGCGGGAGATACGCAGTATTTT. It codes for CASSHPRSGGAGDTQYF.

V is TRBV7-3 and J is TRBJ1-2; D ambiguous. Per the germline V gene, CDR1 is SGHTA and CDR2 is FQGTGA. Trimming removed 1 base from V and 8 bases from J, with 17 bases in between. This CDR3 spans 15 amino acids. The DNA of the CDR3 is TGTGCCAGCAGCTTAAATAACGGGGAAGAGGAGGGCTACACCTTC. Protein sequence: CASSLNNGEEEGYTF.

The chain recombines TRBV27 with TRBJ2-2, with D uncertain. V lost 0 bases and J lost 5, with 4 bases in between. CDR3 size: 13 residues. Germline V gene sequence: CDR1 MNHEY, CDR2 SMNVEV (reference sequence). The CDR3 nucleotides are TGTGCCAGCAGTTTATCTGGGACCGGGGAGCTGTTTTTT. Translating it yields CASSLSGTGELFF.

V and J are TRBV2 and TRBJ1-6, with D unclear. The V end lost 3 bases, the J end lost 0 bases, and 6 bases lay between the germline ends. Germline lookup yields CDR1 SNHLY and CDR2 FYNNEI. This CDR3 comprises 15 residues. CDR3: CASSDRSSYNSPLHF. The DNA of the CDR3 is TGTGCCAGCAGTGACAGAAGCTCCTATAATTCACCCCTCCACTTT. Complete variable domain (other parts from reference TRBV2 and TRBJ1-6): EPEVTQTPSHQVTQMGQEVILRCVPISNHLYFYWYRQILGQKVEFLVSFYNNEISEKSEIFDDQFSVERPDGSNFTLKIRSTKLEDSAMYFCASSDRSSYNSPLHFGNGTRLTVT.

The CDR3 reads CSASINTEAFF. The CDR3 DNA is TGCAGTGCTAGTATCAACACTGAAGCTTTCTTT. The chain has TRBV20-1 and TRBJ1-1, with no clear D. From germline, CDR1 is DFQATT and CDR2 SNEGSKA (reference sequence). The CDR3 is 11 amino acids. Trimming shortened V by 3 bases and J by 2 bases, and 4 bases separated the two germline ends.

The rearrangement links TRBV7-2 to TRBJ1-2, with unresolved D. V was cut by 4 bases and J by 5 bases, with 14 bases left in between. From germline, CDR1 is SGHTA and CDR2 FQGNSA. The CDR3 length is 14 residues. Here the CDR3 reads CASSSQALAYGYTF. CDR3 in DNA: TGTGCCAGCAGCTCTCAGGCTTTAGCTTATGGCTACACCTTC.

V and J are TRBV12-5 and TRBJ1-5, with D possibly TRBD1 on 5 matching bases. The CDR3 runs to 14 residues. V was pared by 0 bases and J by 7 bases, with 10 bases between. Germline CDR1 reads LGHNT; CDR2 reads FRNRAP. CDR3 bases: TGTGCTAGTGGTTTGGTACTGGGGGGGCAGCCCCAGCATTTT. Protein product: CASGLVLGGQPQHF.